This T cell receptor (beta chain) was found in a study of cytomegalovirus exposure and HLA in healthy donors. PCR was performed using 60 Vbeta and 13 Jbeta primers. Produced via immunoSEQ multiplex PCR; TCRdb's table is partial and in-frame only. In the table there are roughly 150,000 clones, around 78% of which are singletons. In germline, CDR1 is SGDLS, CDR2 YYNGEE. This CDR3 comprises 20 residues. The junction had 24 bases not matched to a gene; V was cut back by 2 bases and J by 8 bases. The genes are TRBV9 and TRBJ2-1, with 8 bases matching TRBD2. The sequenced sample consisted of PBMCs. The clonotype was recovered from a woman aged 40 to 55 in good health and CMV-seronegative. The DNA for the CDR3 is TGTGCCAGCAGCGTGACTCCGAGCGGGAGTTCGGTTAAGTTTAGGGATGAGCAGTTCTTC. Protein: CASSVTPSGSSVKFRDEQFF.